This T cell receptor beta chain originates from a study of PD-1 blockade in classical Hodgkin lymphoma. Looking at the study overall: Every 2 weeks, patients had 3 mg/kg nivolumab intravenously. Overall study findings and caveats: CD8+ TCR diversity did not rise significantly by C4D1, unlike CD4+. Why the repertoires differ is still unclear, perhaps disease activity or prior therapy. Newly diagnosed patients reportedly trailed healthy donors in baseline TCR diversity.

No patient escaped relapse after autologous stem cell transplantation, and brentuximab vedotin exposure varied. A word on this clone: The antigen remains unidentified.

This CDR3 contains 15 residues. From germline, CDR1 is MNHEY and CDR2 SVGAGI. The V segment lost 6 bases and the J segment 0 bases; nucleotides outside the gene matches: 8. Measured with immunoSEQ multiplex PCR; TCRdb has only the in-frame clones, and not every one. Of about 9,900 clones in the sample, around 90% were seen once. Sequencing was performed on peripheral blood mononuclear cells (PBMCs), taken at baseline. This receptor was obtained from a human donor with classical Hodgkin lymphoma. The chain combines TRBV6-5 with TRBJ2-7, with 7 bases that match TRBD1. The CDR3 DNA sequence: TGTGCCAGCAGCCCGACAGGGCTAGGCTCCTACGAGCAGTACTTC. Translation: CASSPTGLGSYEQYF.